This T cell receptor (beta chain) was obtained from a study of shared clonotypes between healthy human individuals. The study ran the assay at deep level. TCRdb keeps only in-frame clones here, not all; method: immunoSEQ multiplex PCR. The sample comprises approximately 530,000 clones, 90% to 96% of which are singletons, and 0.06% rests with the top ten. The investigators split CD4+ cells into a CD45RA+ naive subset and a CD45RA-negative memory subset. The CDR3 runs 16 residues. This clone was observed once. As yet, its antigen is unknown. Study observations and caveats: Researchers found naive subsets generally carried larger estimated richness than memory subsets. Sharing across a few donors was seen in 4% to 5.5% of naive CD4 clonotypes.

The clonotype comes from a woman in her twenties or thirties in good health. Input material: naive CD4+ T cells sorted from blood. As for subset: CD45RA+ positively selected. The chain couples TRBV21-1 to TRBJ1-4; TRBD1, the D gene given by the table, was not confirmed from the DNA. TRBV21-1 is a pseudogene. CDR3 DNA sequence: TGTGCCAGCAGCAAAGCCCCACAGCTTCCTCATGAAAAACTGTTTTTT. It specifies CASSKAPQLPHEKLFF.